This TCR beta chain derives from a study of T cell repertoires in cytomegalovirus infection (dated by TCRdb to about 2019). At the level of the whole study: Donor HLA type was relevant to the analysis, as public TCR beta signatures indicated carriage of CMV infection together with the matching HLA type.

The investigation overall reported the following: In both this cohort and an independent cohort of 352 donors, the cumulative frequency of public TCR beta family members distinguished carriers of CMV infection plus the relevant HLA type. The ex vivo response was dominated by HLA-C-restricted CMV-specific TCR beta clonotypes, which also provided the single most frequent clonotype in two of eight donors.

CDR1 and CDR2 were assigned from the germline V gene as SGHRS and YFSETQ. The CDR3, from cysteine to phenylalanine, totals 17 residues. Only CDR3 DNA remains: 51 bases, in frame from the first base. Trimmed from V: 3 bases; trimmed from J: 4 bases; junction bases lacking a gene match: 12. For sequencing, an Illumina HiSeq 1500 was employed. TCRdb ran its own pipeline on the public reads, namely fastp trimming at Q25 and MiXCR clone calling, and kept in-frame beta chains. All rows with the same CDR3 protein become a single entry with the most common DNA and genes. For this sample the table gives about 260,000 distinct CDR3 sequences, of which approximately 14% were detected only once. Of the sample, around 8.8% falls within the top ten clones. This clonotype was detected only a few times. Its antigen has not been determined. No per-base quality is available; no much larger clone lies one base away.

Recombination joined TRBV5-1 with TRBJ2-1; 8 central bases correspond to TRBD2. Specimen: PBMCs. This clonotype originated in a human donor in good health (CMV status not recorded). Some clones in this sample may be carry-over from other donors' samples. The CDR3 loop reads CASSSTFSGDPYNEQFF. In nucleotides, the sequence is TGCGCCAGCAGCTCCACCTTTAGCGGGGATCCATACAATGAGCAGTTCTTC.